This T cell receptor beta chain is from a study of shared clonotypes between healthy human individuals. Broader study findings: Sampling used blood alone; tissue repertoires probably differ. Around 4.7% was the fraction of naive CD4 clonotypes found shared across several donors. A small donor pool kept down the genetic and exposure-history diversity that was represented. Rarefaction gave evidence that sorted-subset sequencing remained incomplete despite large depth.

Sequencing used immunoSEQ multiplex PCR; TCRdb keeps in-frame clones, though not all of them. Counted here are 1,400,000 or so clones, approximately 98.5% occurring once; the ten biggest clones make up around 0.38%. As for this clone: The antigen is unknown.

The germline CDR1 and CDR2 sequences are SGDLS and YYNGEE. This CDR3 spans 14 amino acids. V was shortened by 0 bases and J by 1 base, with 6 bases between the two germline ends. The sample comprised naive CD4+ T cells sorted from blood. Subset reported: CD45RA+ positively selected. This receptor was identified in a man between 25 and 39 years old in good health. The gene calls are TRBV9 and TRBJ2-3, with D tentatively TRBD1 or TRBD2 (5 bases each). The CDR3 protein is CASSVAGRTDTQYF. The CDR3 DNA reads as TGTGCCAGCAGCGTAGCGGGACGCACAGATACGCAGTATTTT.